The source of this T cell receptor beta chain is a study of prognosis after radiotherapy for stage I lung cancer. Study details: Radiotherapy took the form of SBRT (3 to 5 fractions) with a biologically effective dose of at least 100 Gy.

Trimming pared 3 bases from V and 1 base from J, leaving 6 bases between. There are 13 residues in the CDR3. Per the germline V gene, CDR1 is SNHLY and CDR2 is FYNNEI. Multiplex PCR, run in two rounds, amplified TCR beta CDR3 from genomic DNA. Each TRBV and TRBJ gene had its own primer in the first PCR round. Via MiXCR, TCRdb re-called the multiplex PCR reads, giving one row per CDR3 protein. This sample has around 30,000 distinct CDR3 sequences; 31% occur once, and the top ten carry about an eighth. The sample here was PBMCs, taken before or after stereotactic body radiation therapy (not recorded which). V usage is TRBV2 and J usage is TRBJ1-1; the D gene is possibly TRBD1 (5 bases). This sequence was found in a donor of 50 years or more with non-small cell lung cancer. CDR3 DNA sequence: TGTGCCAGCAGTGATGGGGCGAACACTGAAGCTTTCTTT. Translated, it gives CASSDGANTEAFF.